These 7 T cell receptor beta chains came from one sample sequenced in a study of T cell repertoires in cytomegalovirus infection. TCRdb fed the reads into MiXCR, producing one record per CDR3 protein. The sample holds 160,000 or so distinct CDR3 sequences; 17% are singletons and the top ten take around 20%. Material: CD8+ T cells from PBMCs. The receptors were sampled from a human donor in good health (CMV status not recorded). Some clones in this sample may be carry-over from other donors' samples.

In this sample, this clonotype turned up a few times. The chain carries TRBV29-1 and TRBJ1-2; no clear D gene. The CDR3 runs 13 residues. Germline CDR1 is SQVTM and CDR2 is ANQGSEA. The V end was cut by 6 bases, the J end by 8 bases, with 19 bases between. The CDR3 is CSVTTRLDSGYTF. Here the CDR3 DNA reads TGCAGCGTAACGACCAGGCTAGATTCAGGCTACACCTTC. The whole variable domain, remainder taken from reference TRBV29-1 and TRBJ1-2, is SAVISQKPSRDICQRGTSLTIQCQVDSQVTMMFWYRQQPGQSLTLIATANQGSEATYESGFVIDKFPISRPNLTFSTLTVSNMSPEDSSIYLCSVTTRLDSGYTFGSGTRLTVV.

CDR3: CASRRSGANVLTF. The CDR3 DNA reads TGTGCCAGCAGACGATCTGGGGCCAACGTCCTGACTTTC. The chain links TRBV6-1 to TRBJ2-6; D remains unclear. The V end was cut by 6 bases, the J end by 1 base, with 4 bases between. Germline V lookup: CDR1 MNHNS, CDR2 SASEGT. The CDR3 has 13 amino acids.

The CDR3 nucleotides read TGTGCCAGCAGCTTAGCGGGTTCCAATGAGCAGTTCTTC. Translating gives CASSLAGSNEQFF. The chain is built from TRBV11-3 and TRBJ2-1; D is unresolved. Trimming left V 1 base short and J 6 bases short, with 7 bases between. There are 13 residues in the CDR3. Germline loops: CDR1 SGHNT, CDR2 YENEEA.

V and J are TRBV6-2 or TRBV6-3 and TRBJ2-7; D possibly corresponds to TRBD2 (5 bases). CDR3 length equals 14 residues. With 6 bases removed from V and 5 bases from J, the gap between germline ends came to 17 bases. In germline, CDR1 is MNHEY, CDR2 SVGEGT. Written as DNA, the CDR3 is TGTGCCAGCAGCCCCGTTTGGGGTAGCGACGAGCAGTACTTC. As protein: CASSPVWGSDEQYF.

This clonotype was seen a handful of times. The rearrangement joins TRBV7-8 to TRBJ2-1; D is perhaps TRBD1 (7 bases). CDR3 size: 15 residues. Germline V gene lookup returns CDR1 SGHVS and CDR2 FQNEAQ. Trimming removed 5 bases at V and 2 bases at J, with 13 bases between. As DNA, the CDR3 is TGTGCCAGCAGCCGTCAGGGGGGCGCCTACAATGAGCAGTTCTTC. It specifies CASSRQGGAYNEQFF. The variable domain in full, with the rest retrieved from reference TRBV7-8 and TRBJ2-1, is GAGVSQSPRYKVAKRGQDVALRCDPISGHVSLFWYQQALGQGPEFLTYFQNEAQLDKSGLPSDRFFAERPEGSVSTLKIQRTQQEDSAVYLCASSRQGGAYNEQFFGPGTRLTVL.

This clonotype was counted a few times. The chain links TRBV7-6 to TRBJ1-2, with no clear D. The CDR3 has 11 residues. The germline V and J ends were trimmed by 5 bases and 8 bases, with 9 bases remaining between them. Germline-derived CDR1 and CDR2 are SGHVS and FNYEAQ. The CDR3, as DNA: TGTGCCAGCAGCCGGGTTTGGGGCTACACCTTC. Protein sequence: CASSRVWGYTF.

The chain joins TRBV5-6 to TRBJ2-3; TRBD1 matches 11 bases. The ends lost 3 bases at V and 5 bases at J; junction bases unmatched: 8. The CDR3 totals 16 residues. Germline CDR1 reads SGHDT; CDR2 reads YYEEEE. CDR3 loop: CASSWADRGRRDTQYF. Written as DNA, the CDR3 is TGTGCCAGCAGCTGGGCGGACAGGGGGCGCAGAGATACGCAGTATTTT.